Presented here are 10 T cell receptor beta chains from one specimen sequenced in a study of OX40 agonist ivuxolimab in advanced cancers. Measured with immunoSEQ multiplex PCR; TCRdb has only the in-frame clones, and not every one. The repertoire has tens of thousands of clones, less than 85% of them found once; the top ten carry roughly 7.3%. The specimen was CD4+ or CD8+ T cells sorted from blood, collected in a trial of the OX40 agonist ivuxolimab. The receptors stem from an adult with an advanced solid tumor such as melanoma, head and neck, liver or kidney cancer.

CDR3 sequence reads: CASSLGAGGSTDTQYF. Written as DNA, the CDR3 is TGCGCCAGCAGCTTGGGGGCCGGGGGGAGCACAGATACGCAGTATTTT. This sequence joins TRBV5-1 and TRBJ2-3; 7 bases match TRBD2. CDR3 length equals 16 residues. V lost 0 bases, J lost 0 bases, and 4 bases stayed unmatched. In germline, CDR1 is SGHRS, CDR2 YFSETQ.

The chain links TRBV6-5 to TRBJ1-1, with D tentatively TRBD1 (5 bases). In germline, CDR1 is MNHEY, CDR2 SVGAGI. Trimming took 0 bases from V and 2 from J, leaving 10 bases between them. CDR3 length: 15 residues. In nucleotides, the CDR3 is TGTGCCAGCAGTTACTCCGTGGGGGGAAACACTGAAGCTTTCTTT. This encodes CASSYSVGGNTEAFF.

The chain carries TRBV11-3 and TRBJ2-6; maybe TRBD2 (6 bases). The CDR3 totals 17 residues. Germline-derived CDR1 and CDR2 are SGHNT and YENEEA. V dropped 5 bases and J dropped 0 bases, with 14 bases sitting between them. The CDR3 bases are TGTGCCAGCAGCCGTACGGAGGGCCGCTCTGGGGCCAACGTCCTGACTTTC. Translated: CASSRTEGRSGANVLTF.

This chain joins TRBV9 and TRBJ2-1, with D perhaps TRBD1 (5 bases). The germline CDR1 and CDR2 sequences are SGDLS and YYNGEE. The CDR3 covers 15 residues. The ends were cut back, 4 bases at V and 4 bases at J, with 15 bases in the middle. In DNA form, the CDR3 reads TGTGCCAGCAGCCCCCTGGGGCTACTTTACAATGAGCAGTTCTTC. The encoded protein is CASSPLGLLYNEQFF.

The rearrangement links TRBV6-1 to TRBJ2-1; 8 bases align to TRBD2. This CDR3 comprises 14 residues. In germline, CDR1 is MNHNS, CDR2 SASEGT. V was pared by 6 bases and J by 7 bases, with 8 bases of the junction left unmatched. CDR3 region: CASRRTGGPNEQFF. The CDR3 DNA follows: TGTGCCAGCAGGAGAACGGGGGGGCCAAATGAGCAGTTCTTC.

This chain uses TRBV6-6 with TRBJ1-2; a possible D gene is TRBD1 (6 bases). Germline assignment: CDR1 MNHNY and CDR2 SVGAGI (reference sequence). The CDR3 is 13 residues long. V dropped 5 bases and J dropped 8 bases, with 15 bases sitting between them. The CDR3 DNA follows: TGTGCCAGCAGTCTGGACAGTCTAGAAGGCTACACCTTC. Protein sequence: CASSLDSLEGYTF.

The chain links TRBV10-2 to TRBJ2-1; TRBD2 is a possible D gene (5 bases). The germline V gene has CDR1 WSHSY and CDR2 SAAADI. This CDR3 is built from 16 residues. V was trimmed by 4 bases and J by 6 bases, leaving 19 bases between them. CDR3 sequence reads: CASSVLATQNPNEQFF. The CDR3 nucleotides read TGCGCCAGCAGTGTTCTAGCCACCCAGAACCCCAATGAGCAGTTCTTC.

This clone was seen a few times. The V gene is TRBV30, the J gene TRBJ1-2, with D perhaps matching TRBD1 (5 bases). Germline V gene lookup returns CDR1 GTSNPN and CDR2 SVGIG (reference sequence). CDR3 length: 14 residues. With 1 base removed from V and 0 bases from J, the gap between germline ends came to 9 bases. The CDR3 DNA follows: TGTGCCTGGAGTGGCCTCAGGGCTAACTATGGCTACACCTTC. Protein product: CAWSGLRANYGYTF.

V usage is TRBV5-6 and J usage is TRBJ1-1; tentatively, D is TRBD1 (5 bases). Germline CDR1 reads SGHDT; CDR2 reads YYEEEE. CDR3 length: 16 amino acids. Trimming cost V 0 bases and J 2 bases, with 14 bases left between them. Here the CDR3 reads CASSLAKGQPNTEAFF. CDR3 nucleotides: TGTGCCAGCAGCTTGGCCAAAGGACAACCTAACACTGAAGCTTTCTTT.

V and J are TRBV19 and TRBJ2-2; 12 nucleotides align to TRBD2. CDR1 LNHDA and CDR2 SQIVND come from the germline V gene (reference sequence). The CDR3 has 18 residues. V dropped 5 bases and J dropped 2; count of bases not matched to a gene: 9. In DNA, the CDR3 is TGTGCCAGTAGTGGCCCTAGCGGGAGGGGAAGCAACACCGGGGAGCTGTTTTTT. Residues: CASSGPSGRGSNTGELFF.